This entry describes one T cell receptor beta chain. Antigen unknown. The V gene end was trimmed by 4 bases and the J gene end by 3 bases; junction bases not matched to a gene: 8. This CDR3 is 15 amino acids long. Looked up from germline, CDR1 is SGHTA and CDR2 is FQGNSA. This entry belongs to a study of blood T cells in healthy people across ages. Then a second PCR, running roughly 7 to 11 cycles, was carried out with a sample-barcoded 5' primer and a J-beta primer mix. TCRdb passed the 5' RACE reads through MiXCR, listing each CDR3 protein once. The table shows some 890,000 distinct CDR3 sequences, with almost 30% occurring only once. The study's findings and limits: Estimates based on one million T cells were treated as lower bounds.

This sample also belongs to another study, concerning T cells of mothers and their children. From that study: Three healthy Caucasian mothers, along with their six children, served as the donors. The authors used all extracted RNA for cDNA synthesis, at roughly 1.5 ug per 15 ul.

The material sequenced was blood. The rearrangement uses TRBV7-2 and TRBJ2-7; 8 bases are shared with TRBD1. The sequence derives from a woman in her forties in good health. CDR3 region: CASSSSTGANYEQYF. Here the CDR3 DNA reads TGTGCCAGCAGCTCCTCGACAGGGGCTAACTACGAGCAGTACTTC.